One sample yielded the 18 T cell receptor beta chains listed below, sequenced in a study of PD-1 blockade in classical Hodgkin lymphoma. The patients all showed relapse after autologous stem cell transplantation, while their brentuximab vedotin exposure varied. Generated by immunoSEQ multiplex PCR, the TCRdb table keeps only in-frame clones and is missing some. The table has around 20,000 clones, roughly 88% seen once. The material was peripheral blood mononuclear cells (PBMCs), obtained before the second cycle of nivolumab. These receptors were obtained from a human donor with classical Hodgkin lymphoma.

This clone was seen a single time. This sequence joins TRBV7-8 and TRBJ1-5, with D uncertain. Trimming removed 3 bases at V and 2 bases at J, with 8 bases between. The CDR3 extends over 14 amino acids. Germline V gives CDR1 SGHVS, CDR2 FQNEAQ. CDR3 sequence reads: CASSFSGGNQPQHF. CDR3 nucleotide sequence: TGTGCCAGCAGCTTTTCCGGGGGCAATCAGCCCCAGCATTTT.

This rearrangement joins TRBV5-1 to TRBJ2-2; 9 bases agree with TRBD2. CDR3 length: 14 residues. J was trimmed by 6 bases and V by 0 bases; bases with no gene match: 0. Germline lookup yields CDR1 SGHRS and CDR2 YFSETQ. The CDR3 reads CASSLVAGAGELFF. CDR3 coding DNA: TGCGCCAGCAGCTTGGTAGCGGGGGCCGGGGAGCTGTTTTTT.

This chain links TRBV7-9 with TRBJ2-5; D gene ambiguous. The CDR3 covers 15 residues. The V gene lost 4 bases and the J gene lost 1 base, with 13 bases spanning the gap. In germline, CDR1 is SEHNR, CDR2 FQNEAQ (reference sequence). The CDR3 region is CASSSRLTLQETQYF. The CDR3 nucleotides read TGTGCCAGCAGCTCAAGACTCACACTCCAAGAGACCCAGTACTTC.

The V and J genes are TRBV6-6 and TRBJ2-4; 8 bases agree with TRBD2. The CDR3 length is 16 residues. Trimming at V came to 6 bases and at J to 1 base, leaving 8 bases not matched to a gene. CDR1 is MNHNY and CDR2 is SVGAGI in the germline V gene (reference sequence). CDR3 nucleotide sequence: TGTGCCAGCAGACCTCCCGGCGGGGGGGCCAAAAACATTCAGTACTTC. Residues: CASRPPGGGAKNIQYF.

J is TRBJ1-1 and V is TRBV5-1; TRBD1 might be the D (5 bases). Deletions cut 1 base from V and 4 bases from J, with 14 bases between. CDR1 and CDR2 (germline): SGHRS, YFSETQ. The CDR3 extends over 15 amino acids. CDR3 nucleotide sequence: TGCGCCAGCAGCTTGTGGGGGGTTTTCAGCACTGAAGCTTTCTTT. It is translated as CASSLWGVFSTEAFF.

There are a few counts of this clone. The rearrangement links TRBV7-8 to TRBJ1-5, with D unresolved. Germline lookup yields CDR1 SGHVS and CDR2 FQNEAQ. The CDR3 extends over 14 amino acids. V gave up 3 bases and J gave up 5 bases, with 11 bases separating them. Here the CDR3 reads CASSFLESDQPQHF. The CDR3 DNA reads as TGTGCCAGCAGCTTCCTCGAATCGGATCAGCCCCAGCATTTT.

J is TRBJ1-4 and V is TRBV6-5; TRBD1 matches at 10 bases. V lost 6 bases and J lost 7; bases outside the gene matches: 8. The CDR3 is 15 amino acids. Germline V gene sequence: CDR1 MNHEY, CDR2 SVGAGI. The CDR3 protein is CASRGGQGRSEKLFF. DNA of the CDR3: TGTGCCAGCAGGGGGGGACAGGGGAGGAGTGAAAAACTGTTTTTT.

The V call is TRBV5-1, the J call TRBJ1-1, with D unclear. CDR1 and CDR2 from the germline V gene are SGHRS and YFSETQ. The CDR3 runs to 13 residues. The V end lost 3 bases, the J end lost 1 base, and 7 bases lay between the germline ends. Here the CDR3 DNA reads TGCGCCAGCAGCTCCGCAGCGAACACTGAAGCTTTCTTT. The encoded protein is CASSSAANTEAFF.

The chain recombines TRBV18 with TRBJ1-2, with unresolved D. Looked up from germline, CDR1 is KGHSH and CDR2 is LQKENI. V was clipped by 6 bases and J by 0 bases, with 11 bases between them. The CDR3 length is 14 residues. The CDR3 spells CASSQSIANYGYTF. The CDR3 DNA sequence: TGTGCCAGCTCCCAATCGATAGCTAACTATGGCTACACCTTC.

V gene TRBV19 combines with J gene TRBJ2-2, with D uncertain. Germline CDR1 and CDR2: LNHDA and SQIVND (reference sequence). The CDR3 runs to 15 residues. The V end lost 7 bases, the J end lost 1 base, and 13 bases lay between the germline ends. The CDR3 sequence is CASKGGLGNTGELFF. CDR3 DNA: TGTGCCAGTAAAGGCGGCTTGGGGAACACCGGGGAGCTGTTTTTT.

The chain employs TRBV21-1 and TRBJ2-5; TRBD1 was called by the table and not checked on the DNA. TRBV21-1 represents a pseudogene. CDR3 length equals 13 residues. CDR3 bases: TGTGCCAGCAGCAAAGGGACACAAGAGACCCAGTACTTC. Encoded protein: CASSKGTQETQYF.

CDR3 coding DNA: TGTGCCAGCAGCCAGAAATCGACGGGACAGGCAACAACTAATGAAAAACTGTTTTTT. Protein sequence: CASSQKSTGQATTNEKLFF. The rearrangement links TRBV5-4 to TRBJ1-4; TRBD1 aligns across 8 bases. Germline CDR1 and CDR2: SGHNT and YYREEE (reference sequence). The V and J ends lost 4 bases and 0 bases, in that order; junction bases with no gene match: 14. The CDR3 has 19 amino acids.

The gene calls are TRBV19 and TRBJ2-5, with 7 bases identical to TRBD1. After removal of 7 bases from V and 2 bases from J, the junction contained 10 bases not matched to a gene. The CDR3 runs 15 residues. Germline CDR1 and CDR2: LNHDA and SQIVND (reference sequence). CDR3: CASKRGLQGQETQYF. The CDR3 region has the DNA TGTGCCAGTAAGAGGGGGCTTCAGGGTCAAGAGACCCAGTACTTC. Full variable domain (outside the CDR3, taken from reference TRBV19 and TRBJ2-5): DGGITQSPKYLFRKEGQNVTLSCEQNLNHDAMYWYRQDPGQGLRLIYYSQIVNDFQKGDIAEGYSVSREKKESFPLTVTSAQKNPTAFYLCASKRGLQGQETQYFGPGTRLLVL.

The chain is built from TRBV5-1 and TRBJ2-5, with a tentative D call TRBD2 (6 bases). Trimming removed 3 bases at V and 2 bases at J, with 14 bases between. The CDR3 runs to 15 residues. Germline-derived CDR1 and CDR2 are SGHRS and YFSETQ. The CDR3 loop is CASSWAPGGQETQYF. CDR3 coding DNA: TGCGCCAGCAGCTGGGCCCCTGGGGGGCAAGAGACCCAGTACTTC. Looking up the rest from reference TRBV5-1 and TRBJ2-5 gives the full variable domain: KAGVTQTPRYLIKTRGQQVTLSCSPISGHRSVSWYQQTPGQGLQFLFEYFSETQRNKGNFPGRFSGRQFSNSRSEMNVSTLELGDSALYLCASSWAPGGQETQYFGPGTRLLVL.

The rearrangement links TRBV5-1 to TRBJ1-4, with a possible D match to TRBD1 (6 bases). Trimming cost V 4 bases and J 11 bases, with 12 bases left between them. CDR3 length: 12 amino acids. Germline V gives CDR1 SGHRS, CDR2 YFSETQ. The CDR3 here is CASSLQGKKLFF. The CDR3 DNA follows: TGCGCCAGCAGCCTTCAGGGGAAGAAACTGTTTTTT.

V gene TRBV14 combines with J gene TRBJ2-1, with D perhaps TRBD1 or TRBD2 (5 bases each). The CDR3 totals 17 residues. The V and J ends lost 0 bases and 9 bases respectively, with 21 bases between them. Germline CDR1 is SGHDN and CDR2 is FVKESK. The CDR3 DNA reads TGTGCCAGCAGCCAAGATGTGGGCCTGGGGGTCGACACTGAGCAGTTCTTC. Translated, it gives CASSQDVGLGVDTEQFF.

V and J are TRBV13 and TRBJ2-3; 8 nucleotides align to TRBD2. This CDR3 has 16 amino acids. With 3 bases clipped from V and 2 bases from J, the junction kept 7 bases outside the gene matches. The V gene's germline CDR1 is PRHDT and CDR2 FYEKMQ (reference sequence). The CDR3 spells CASSLSRGGYTDTQYF. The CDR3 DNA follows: TGTGCCAGCAGCTTGAGTCGGGGGGGTTACACAGATACGCAGTATTTT. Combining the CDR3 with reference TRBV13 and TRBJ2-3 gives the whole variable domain AAGVIQSPRHLIKEKRETATLKCYPIPRHDTVYWYQQGPGQDPQFLISFYEKMQSDKGSIPDRFSAQQFSDYHSELNMSSLELGDSALYFCASSLSRGGYTDTQYFGPGTRLTVL.

CDR3 amino acids: CASSLDGNYGYTF. Written as DNA, the CDR3 is TGTGCCAGCAGCTTAGATGGGAACTATGGCTACACCTTC. The V call is TRBV7-9, the J call TRBJ1-2; the D is unclear. Germline values: CDR1 SEHNR, CDR2 FQNEAQ (reference sequence). The CDR3 is made up of 13 amino acids. Trimming pared 1 base from V and 2 bases from J, leaving 5 bases between.